This T cell receptor beta chain was documented in a study of PD-L1 blockade in urothelial cancer. Time point defined: pretreatment peripheral blood. V was clipped by 2 bases and J by 4 bases; unmatched bases: 4. Germline V gene sequence: CDR1 MNHEY, CDR2 SVGAGI. The CDR3 runs 15 residues. Only in-frame clones appear in the TCRdb table, and some are missing; sequencing was by immunoSEQ multiplex PCR. The data hold about 55,000 clones, with 84% observed a single time. This clone was observed once. The sequence was obtained from a man in his fifties or sixties with urothelial cancer. The chain combines TRBV6-5 with TRBJ1-5; 8 positions match TRBD1. The source material was PBMCs, sampled around atezolizumab (anti-PD-L1) treatment. The CDR3: CASSYGQGGNQPQHF. CDR3 bases: TGTGCCAGCAGTTACGGACAGGGTGGAAATCAGCCCCAGCATTTT.